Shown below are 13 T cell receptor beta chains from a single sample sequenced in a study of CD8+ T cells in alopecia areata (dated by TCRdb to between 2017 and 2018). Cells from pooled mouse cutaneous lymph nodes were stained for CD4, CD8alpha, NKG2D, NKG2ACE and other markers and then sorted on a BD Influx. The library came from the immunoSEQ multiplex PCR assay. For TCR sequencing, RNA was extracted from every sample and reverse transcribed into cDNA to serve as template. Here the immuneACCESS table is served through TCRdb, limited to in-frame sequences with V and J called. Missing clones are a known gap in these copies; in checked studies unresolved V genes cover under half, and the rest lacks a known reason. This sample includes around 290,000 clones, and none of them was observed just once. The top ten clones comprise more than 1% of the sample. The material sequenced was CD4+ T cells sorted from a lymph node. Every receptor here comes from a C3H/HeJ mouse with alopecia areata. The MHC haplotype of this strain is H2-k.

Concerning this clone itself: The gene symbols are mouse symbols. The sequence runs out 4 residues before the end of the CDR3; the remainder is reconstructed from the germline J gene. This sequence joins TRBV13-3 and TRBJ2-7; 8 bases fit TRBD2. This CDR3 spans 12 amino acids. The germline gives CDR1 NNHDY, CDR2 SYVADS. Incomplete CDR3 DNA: TGTGCCAGCAGTGAACTGGGGGAT. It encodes CASSELGD. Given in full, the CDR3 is CASSELGDEQYF.

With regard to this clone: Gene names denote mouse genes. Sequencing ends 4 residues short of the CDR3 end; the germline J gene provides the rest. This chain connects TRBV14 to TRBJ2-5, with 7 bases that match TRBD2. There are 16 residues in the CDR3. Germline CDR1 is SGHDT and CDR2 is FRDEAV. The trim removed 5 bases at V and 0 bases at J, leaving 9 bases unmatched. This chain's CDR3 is CASRPIWGYNQDTQYF. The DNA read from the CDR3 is TGTGCCAGCAGGCCTATCTGGGGGTATAACCAAGAC.

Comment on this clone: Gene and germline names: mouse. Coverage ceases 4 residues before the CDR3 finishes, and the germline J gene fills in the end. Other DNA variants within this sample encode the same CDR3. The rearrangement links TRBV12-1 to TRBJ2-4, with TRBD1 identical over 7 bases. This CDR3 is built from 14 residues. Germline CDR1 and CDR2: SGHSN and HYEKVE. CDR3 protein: CASSLPGQKNTLYF. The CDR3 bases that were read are TGTGCCAGCTCTCTCCCGGGACAGAAAAAC.

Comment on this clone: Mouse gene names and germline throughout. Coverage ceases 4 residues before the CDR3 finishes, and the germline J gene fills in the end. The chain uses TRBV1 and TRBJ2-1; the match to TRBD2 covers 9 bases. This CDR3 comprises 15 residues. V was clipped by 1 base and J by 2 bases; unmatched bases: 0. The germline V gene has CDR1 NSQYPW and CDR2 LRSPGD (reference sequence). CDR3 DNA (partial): TGCACCTGCAGTGCAGTGGGGGGGCACTATGCT. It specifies CTCSAVGGHYA. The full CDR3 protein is CTCSAVGGHYAEQFF.

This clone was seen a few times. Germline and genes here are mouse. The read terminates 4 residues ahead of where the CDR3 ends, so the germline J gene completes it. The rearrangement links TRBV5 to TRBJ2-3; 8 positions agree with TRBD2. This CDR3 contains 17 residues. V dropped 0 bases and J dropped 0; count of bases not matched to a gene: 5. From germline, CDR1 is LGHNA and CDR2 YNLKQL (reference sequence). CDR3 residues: CASSQDSGGSSAETLYF. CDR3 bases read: TGTGCCAGCAGCCAAGATTCTGGGGGGTCTAGTGCAGAA.

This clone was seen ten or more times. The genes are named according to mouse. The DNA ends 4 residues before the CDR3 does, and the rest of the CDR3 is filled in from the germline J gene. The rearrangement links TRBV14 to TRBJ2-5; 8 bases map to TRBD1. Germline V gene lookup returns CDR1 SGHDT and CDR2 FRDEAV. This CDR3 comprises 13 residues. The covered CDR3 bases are TGTGCCAGCAGTCAGGGGGCAAAAGAC. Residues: CASSQGAKD. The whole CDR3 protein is CASSQGAKDTQYF.

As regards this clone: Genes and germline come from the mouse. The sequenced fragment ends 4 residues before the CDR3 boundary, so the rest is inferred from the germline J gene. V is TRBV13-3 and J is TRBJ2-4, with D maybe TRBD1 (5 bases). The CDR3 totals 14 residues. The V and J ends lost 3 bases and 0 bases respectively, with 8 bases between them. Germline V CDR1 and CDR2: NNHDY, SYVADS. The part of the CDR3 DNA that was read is TGTGCCAGCAGTGTGACAGCTAGTCAAAAC. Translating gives CASSVTASQN. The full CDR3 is CASSVTASQNTLYF.

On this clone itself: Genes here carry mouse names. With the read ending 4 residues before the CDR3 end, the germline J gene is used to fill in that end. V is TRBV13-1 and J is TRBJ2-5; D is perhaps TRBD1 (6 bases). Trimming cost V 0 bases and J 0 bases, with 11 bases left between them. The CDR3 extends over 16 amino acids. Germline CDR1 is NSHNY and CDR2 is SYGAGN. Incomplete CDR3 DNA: TGTGCCAGCAGTGATGGGGACAATATTAACCAAGAC. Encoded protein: CASSDGDNINQD. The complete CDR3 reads CASSDGDNINQDTQYF.

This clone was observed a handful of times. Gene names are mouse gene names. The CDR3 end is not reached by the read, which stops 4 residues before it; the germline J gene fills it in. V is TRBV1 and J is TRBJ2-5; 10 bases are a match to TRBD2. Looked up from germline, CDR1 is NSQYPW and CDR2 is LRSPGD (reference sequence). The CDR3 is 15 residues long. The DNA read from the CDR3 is TGCACCTGCAGTACACTGGGGGGGTCGGAAGAC. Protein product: CTCSTLGGSED. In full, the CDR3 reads CTCSTLGGSEDTQYF.

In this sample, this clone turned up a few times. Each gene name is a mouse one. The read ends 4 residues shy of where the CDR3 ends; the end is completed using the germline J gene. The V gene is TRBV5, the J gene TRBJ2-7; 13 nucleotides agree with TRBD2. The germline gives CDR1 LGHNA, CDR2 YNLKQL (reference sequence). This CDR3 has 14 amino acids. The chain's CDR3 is CASSPDWGGDEQYF. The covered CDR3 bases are TGTGCCAGCAGCCCGGACTGGGGGGGCGAT.

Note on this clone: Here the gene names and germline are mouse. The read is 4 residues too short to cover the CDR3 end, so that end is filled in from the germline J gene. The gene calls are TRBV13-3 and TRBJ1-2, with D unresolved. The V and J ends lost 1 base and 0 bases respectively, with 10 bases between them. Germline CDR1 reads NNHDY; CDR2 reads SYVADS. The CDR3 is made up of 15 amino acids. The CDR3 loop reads CASSDPPNSNSDYTF. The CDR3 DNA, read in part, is TGTGCCAGCAGTGATCCCCCTAACTCAAACTCC.

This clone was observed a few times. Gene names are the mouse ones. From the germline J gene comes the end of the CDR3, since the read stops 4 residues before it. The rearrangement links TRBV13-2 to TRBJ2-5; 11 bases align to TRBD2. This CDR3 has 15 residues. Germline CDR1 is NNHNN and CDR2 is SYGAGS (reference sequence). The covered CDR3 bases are TGTGCCAGCGGTGATGGGGACTGGGGGAAAGAC. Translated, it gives CASGDGDWGKD. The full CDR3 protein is CASGDGDWGKDTQYF.

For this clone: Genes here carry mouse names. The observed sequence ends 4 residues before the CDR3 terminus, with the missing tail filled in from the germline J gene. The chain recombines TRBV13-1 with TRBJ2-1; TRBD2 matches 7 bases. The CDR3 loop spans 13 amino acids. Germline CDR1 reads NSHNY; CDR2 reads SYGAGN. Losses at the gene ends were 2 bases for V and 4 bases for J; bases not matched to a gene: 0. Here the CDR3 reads CASSEDWYAEQFF. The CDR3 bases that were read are TGTGCCAGCAGTGAGGACTGGTATGCT.